This entry describes one T cell receptor (beta chain). Its antigen specificity is not known. No per-base quality is available; no much larger clone lies one base away. Libraries were prepared through RT-PCR. The instrument given in TCRdb is Illumina HiSeq 2500. TCRdb reanalyzed the raw reads on its own, using fastp at Q25 for trimming and MiXCR for clone calling, and kept in-frame beta chains. Under each unique CDR3 protein, matching rows form one entry showing the most common genes and DNA. The sample data list approximately 530,000 distinct CDR3 sequences, and 10% to 15% of these were observed just once. Around 12% of the sample lies in the top ten. The record originates from a study of response to subunit inactivated influenza vaccine (dated by TCRdb to 2017 to 2018). At the level of the whole study: To follow how T cells responded to a trivalent subunit inactivated influenza vaccine, the researchers relied on deep quantitative profiling of the T cell receptor repertoire.

The paper as a whole reports these results and caveats: According to the authors, only a limited number of new T cells may be recruited by each seasonal influenza vaccination.

Here V drops 2 bases and J drops 5 bases, and the junction holds 6 bases not matched to any gene. Taken from the germline V gene, the CDR1 and CDR2 loops are WSHSY and SAAADI. The CDR3 sequence holds 16 residues, the cysteine and phenylalanine included. Only the CDR3 DNA stays, 48 bases, in frame from base 1. In the paper's terms, the time point label means: approximately 40 days after influenza vaccine administration. The chain was built from TRBV10-2 and TRBJ2-7, and 13 junction bases match TRBD2. The sequence was collected from a man aged 50 to 59 who received an inactivated influenza vaccine. Donor details come from another sample of the same person, matched by shared clones. The sample was PBMCs from blood, taken roughly 47 days after vaccination. The CDR3: CASSEEGLAGIHEQYF. The DNA is as follows: TGCGCCAGCAGTGAGGAGGGACTAGCGGGAATACACGAGCAGTACTTC.